The 4 T cell receptor beta chains presented below share a single source sample, sequenced in a study of blood T cell repertoires in COVID-19. Only in-frame clones appear in the TCRdb table, and some are missing; sequencing was by immunoSEQ multiplex PCR. The table shows 310,000 or so clones, with around 87% occurring only once. Sequences were obtained from peripheral blood. These receptors all come from a woman aged 50 to 60 who had recovered from COVID-19.

The chain carries TRBV6-6 and TRBJ2-1, with TRBD1 matching over 7 bases. This CDR3 spans 13 amino acids. CDR1 MNHNY and CDR2 SVGAGI come from the germline V gene (reference sequence). Unmatched junction bases numbered 2, after V lost 2 bases and J lost 7 bases. The CDR3 region is CASSYGTENEQFF. CDR3 nucleotide sequence: TGTGCCAGCAGTTACGGGACAGAGAATGAGCAGTTCTTC.

The chain uses TRBV5-1 and TRBJ2-7; no clear D. This CDR3 has 14 residues. Between the trimmed V and J ends, which lost 0 bases and 4 bases, there was a span of 11 bases. The germline gives CDR1 SGHRS, CDR2 YFSETQ. The CDR3 is CASSLAVDRYEQYF. As DNA, the CDR3 is TGCGCCAGCAGCTTGGCCGTAGATAGATACGAGCAGTACTTC.

The chain uses TRBV27 and TRBJ2-7; 10 bases fit TRBD1. There are 15 residues in the CDR3. V lost 3 bases, J lost 2 bases, and 4 bases stayed unmatched. The germline V gene encodes CDR1 MNHEY and CDR2 SMNVEV (reference sequence). The CDR3 sequence: CASSLWGTGAYEQYF. The CDR3 DNA sequence: TGTGCCAGCAGTTTGTGGGGGACAGGGGCCTACGAGCAGTACTTC.

The chain carries TRBV9 and TRBJ1-3, with D unresolved. Germline values: CDR1 SGDLS, CDR2 YYNGEE. This CDR3 spans 16 amino acids. V was cut by 0 bases and J by 0 bases, with 10 bases left in between. The CDR3 reads CASSVGSGVSGNTIYF. CDR3 DNA: TGTGCCAGCAGCGTAGGATCAGGCGTCTCTGGAAACACCATATATTTT.